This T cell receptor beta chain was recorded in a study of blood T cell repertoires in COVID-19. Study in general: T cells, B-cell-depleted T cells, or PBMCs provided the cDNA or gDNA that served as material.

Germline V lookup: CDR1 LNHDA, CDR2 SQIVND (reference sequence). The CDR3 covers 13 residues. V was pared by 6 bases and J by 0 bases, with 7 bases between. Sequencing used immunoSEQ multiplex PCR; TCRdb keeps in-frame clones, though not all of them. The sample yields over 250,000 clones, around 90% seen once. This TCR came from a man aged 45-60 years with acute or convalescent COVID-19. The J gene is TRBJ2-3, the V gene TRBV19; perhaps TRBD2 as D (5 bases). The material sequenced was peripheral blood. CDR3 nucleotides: TGTGCCAGTAGCGGGGTAAGCACAGATACGCAGTATTTT. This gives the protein CASSGVSTDTQYF.